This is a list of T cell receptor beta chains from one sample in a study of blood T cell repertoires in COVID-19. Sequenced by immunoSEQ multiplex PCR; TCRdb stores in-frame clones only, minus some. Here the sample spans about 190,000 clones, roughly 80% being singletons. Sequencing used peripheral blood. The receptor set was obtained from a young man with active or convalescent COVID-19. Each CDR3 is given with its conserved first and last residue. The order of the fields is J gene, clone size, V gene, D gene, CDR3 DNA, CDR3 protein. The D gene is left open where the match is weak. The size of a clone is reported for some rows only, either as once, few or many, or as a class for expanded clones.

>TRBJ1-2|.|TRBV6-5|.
TGTGCCAGCCGGGACACCCCCTATGGCTACACCTTC
CASRDTPYGYTF
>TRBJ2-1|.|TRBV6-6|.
TGTGCCAGCAGTCTCCGGGACTTGCCCAATGAGCAGTTCTTC
CASSLRDLPNEQFF
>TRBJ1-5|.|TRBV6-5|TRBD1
TGTGCCAGCAGCGGACAGGGGGGACAGCCCCAGCATTTT
CASSGQGGQPQHF
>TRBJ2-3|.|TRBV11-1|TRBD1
TGTGCCAGCAGCTTCAAGGACAGGGGCACAGATACGCAGTATTTT
CASSFKDRGTDTQYF
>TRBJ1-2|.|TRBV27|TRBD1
TGTGCCAGCAGTTTATCCGCAGGGGGCAACTATGGCTACACCTTC
CASSLSAGGNYGYTF
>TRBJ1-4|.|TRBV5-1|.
TGCGCCAGCAACGAGGGAAGTAGGAATGAAAAACTGTTTTTT
CASNEGSRNEKLFF
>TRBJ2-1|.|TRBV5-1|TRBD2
TGCGCCAGCAGCTTATCTACTAGCGGGGGGGGGCGCAATGAGCAGTTCTTC
CASSLSTSGGGRNEQFF
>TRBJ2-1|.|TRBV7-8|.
TGTGCCAGCGAAAAAACGGGGAGCTCCTACAATGAGCAGTTCTTC
CASEKTGSSYNEQFF
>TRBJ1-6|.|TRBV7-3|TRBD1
TGTGCCAGCAGCCAGGGACAGGGGAATTCACCCCTCCACTTT
CASSQGQGNSPLHF
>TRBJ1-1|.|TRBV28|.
TGTGCCACCCGCAGGGGCATAAACACTGAAGCTTTCTTT
CATRRGINTEAFF
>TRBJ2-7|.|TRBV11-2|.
TGTGCCAGCAGCAAGAACAGGAACTCCTACGAGCAGTACTTC
CASSKNRNSYEQYF
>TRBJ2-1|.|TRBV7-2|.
TGTGCCAGCAGCTTAGGAGACTGGAGCTCCTACAATGAGCAGTTCTTC
CASSLGDWSSYNEQFF
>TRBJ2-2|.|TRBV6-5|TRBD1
TGTGCCAGCAGTTACTCGCCGGGACAGGAAACCGGGGAGCTGTTTTTT
CASSYSPGQETGELFF
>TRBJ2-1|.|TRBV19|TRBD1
TGTGCCAGTAGCACGACAGGGAGCTCCTACAATGAGCAGTTCTTC
CASSTTGSSYNEQFF
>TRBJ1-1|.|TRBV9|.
TGTGCCAGCAGCGTAGGACACCTCGGCTCTGAAGCTTTCTTT
CASSVGHLGSEAFF
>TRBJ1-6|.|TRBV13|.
TGTGCCAGCACCCGGGGTCAGACAGGAGGCTCACCCCTCCACTTT
CASTRGQTGGSPLHF
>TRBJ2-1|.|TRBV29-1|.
TGCAGCGTTGAAGACTTCTCCTACAATGAGCAGTTCTTC
CSVEDFSYNEQFF
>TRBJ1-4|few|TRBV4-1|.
TGCGCCAGCAGCCAACTTGCAACTAATGAAAAACTGTTTTTT
CASSQLATNEKLFF
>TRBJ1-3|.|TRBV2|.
TGTGCCAGCAGTATTGTCCATTCTGGAAACACCATATATTTT
CASSIVHSGNTIYF
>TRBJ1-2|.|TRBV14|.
TGTGCCAGCAGCCAGCAGGGGAACTATGGCTACACCTTC
CASSQQGNYGYTF
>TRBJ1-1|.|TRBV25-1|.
TGTGCCACCGTCGACGGGTTGAACACTGAAGCTTTCTTT
CATVDGLNTEAFF
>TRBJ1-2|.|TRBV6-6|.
TGTGCCAGCACCCTCAGCCCCCGGGGAGGCTACACCTTC
CASTLSPRGGYTF
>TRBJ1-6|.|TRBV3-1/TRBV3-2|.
TGTGCCAGCAGCAATACCGGAGGATCCTATAATTCACCCCTCCACTTT
CASSNTGGSYNSPLHF
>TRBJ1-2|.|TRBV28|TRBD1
TGTGCCAGCAGTCGCGAACAGGGGGTAGGCTACACCTTC
CASSREQGVGYTF
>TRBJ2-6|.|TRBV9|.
TGTGCCAGCAGAAGGGGCTCTGGGGCCAACGTCCTGACTTTC
CASRRGSGANVLTF
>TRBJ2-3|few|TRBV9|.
TGTGCCAGCAGCGTAGAGGGGCTACGGACAGATACGCAGTATTTT
CASSVEGLRTDTQYF
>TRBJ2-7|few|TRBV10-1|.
TGCGCCAGCAGTGAGAACAGCTACGAGCAGTACTTC
CASSENSYEQYF
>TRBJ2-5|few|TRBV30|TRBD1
TGTGCCTGGGCCCGACAGGGTATCGAGACCCAGTACTTC
CAWARQGIETQYF
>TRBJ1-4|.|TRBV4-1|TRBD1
TGCGCCAGCAGCGGGACAGGGGGGGAAAAACTGTTTTTT
CASSGTGGEKLFF
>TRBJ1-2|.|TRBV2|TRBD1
TGTGCCAGCAGACGGGGACAGGGTAGTAACTATGGCTACACCTTC
CASRRGQGSNYGYTF
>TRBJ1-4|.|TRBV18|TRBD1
TGTGCCAGCTCACCAGGGACAGGGGCTGAAAAACTGTTTTTT
CASSPGTGAEKLFF
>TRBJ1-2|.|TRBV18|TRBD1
TGTGCCAGCTCATGGGGTACCGGGACAGCTAACTATGGCTACACCTTC
CASSWGTGTANYGYTF
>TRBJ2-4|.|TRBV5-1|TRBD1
TGCGCCAGCAGCTTGGGAACAGGGGTTGATAATGCCAAAAACATTCAGTACTTC
CASSLGTGVDNAKNIQYF
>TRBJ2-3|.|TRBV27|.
TGTGCCAGCAGCCCCCTCGCGGGACCGACGCGCACAGATACGCAGTATTTT
CASSPLAGPTRTDTQYF
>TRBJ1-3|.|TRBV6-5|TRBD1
TGTGCCAGCACCGGGGGGACAGGGCGAAACACCATATATTTT
CASTGGTGRNTIYF
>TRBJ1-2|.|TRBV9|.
TGTGCCAGTGGGGCCCCCAATGGCTACACCTTC
CASGAPNGYTF
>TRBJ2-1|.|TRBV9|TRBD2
TGTGCCAGCAGCGGAGCCCGACTAGCGGGAGGTGACCAGTTCTTC
CASSGARLAGGDQFF
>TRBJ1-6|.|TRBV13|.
TGTGCCAGCAGCCTCGCGGAAGGGGTTGGAAATTCACCCCTCCACTTT
CASSLAEGVGNSPLHF
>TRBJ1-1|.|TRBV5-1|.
TGCGCCAGCAGTGCGGGGGGTGACACTGAAGCTTTCTTT
CASSAGGDTEAFF
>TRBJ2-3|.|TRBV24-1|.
TGTGCCACCAGTGAGAGGGGGGATACGCAGTATTTT
CATSERGDTQYF
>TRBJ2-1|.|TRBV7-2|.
TGTGCCAGCAGCTCTTTCCACAATGAGCAGTTCTTC
CASSSFHNEQFF
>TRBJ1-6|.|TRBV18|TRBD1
TGTGCCAGCTCATCGGACAGGGACTCACCCCTCCACTTT
CASSSDRDSPLHF
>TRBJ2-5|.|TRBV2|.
TGTGCCAGCAGGGAGGGACCGAGTCCGGAGACCCAGTACTTC
CASREGPSPETQYF
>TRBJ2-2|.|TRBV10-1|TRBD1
TGCGCCAGCAGTGAGGACAGGGTCGAGGGGGAGCTGTTTTTT
CASSEDRVEGELFF
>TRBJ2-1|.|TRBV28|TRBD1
TGTGCCAGCAGTCTATGGACAGGGTCCATGTACAATGAGCAGTTCTTC
CASSLWTGSMYNEQFF
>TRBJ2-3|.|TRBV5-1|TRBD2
TGCGCCAGCAGCCCGGGACTAGCGGGGCGCACAGATACGCAGTATTTT
CASSPGLAGRTDTQYF
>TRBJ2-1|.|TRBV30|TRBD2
TGTGCCTGGAGTAAGACTAGCGCGAGAGATGAGCAGTTCTTC
CAWSKTSARDEQFF
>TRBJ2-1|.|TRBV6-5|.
TGTGCCAGCAGTAAACTGGGTTCGGGGTATGAGCAGTTCTTC
CASSKLGSGYEQFF
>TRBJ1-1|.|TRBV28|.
TGTGCCAGCAGGAGACAGAGATTGAACACTGAAGCTTTCTTT
CASRRQRLNTEAFF
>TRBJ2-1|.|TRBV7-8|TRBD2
TGTGCCAGCAGCTTAGACCCCCCGGGACTAGCGAACTACAATGAGCAGTTCTTC
CASSLDPPGLANYNEQFF
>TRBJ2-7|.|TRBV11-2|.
TGTGCCAGCAGCACGCAGGGATTGGGCGAGCAGTACTTC
CASSTQGLGEQYF
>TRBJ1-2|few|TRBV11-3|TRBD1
TGTGCCAGCAGCTTAGCAGGTTGGGGACAGGGGGCAAATCGTGGCTACACCTTC
CASSLAGWGQGANRGYTF
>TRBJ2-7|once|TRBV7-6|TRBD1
TGTGCCAGCAGCTACGGGACAGGGGTTACCTACGAGCAGTACTTC
CASSYGTGVTYEQYF
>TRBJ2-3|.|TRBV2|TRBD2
TGTGCCAGCAGCGTACTAGCGGAGCGGGATACGCAGTATTTT
CASSVLAERDTQYF
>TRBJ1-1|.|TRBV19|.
TGTGCCAGTAGTATAGATTCGGGAACTGAAGCTTTCTTT
CASSIDSGTEAFF
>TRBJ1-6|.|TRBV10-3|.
TGTGCCATCAGTGGGACAGTTTTAAATTCACCCCTCCACTTT
CAISGTVLNSPLHF
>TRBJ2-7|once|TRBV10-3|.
TGTGCCATCGGCGTGGGCGCCAACGAGCAGTACTTC
CAIGVGANEQYF
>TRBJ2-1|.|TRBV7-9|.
TGTGCCAGCAGCCCGGGGACTGATTACAATGAGCAGTTCTTC
CASSPGTDYNEQFF
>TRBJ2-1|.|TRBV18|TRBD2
TGTGCCAGCTCACCAATAGGGACTAGCGGGGTCAGAAGCTCCTACAATGAGCAGTTCTTC
CASSPIGTSGVRSSYNEQFF